This is a list of T cell receptor beta chains from one sample in a study of identifying expanded T cells in peripheral blood. The method was immunoSEQ multiplex PCR; TCRdb's version includes in-frame clones alone and lacks a portion of them. The data show about 130,000 clones, approximately 86% seen once. Sequences were obtained from blood. Source of these receptors: a person aged 18-70 years in good health. Both conserved end residues are part of each CDR3. The D gene is left open where the match is weak. The size of a clone is reported for some rows only, either as once, few or many, or as a class for expanded clones.

v_call	j_call	d_call	clone_size	cdr3_aa	cdr3_nt
TRBV7-9	TRBJ2-7	TRBD2	NA	CASSSGLAGGPEQYF	TGTGCCAGCAGCTCGGGACTAGCGGGAGGTCCGGAGCAGTACTTC
TRBV19	TRBJ1-1	NA	NA	CASSMDRNTEAFF	TGTGCCAGTAGTATGGATAGGAACACTGAAGCTTTCTTT
TRBV7-9	TRBJ2-3	TRBD1	NA	CASSQGQLSTDTQYF	TGTGCCAGCAGCCAGGGACAGTTGAGCACAGATACGCAGTATTTT
TRBV2	TRBJ1-5	NA	NA	CASSEGGGSDSNQPQHF	TGTGCCAGCAGTGAAGGGGGGGGGTCCGATAGCAATCAGCCCCAGCATTTT
TRBV30	TRBJ1-4	NA	NA	CAWSRGGLNEKLFF	TGTGCCTGGAGTAGGGGGGGACTTAATGAAAAACTGTTTTTT
TRBV7-3	TRBJ2-6	NA	once	CASSLGGAGANVLTF	TGTGCCAGCAGCTTAGGAGGGGCCGGGGCCAACGTCCTGACTTTC
TRBV6-5	TRBJ1-4	NA	NA	CASSYSREGRKLFF	TGTGCCAGCAGTTACTCTAGGGAGGGTCGAAAACTGTTTTTT
TRBV4-3	TRBJ2-5	NA	NA	CASSQERAGSETQYF	TGCGCCAGCAGCCAAGAGAGGGCGGGGAGCGAGACCCAGTACTTC
TRBV6-6	TRBJ2-7	NA	NA	CASSPPGPYEQYF	TGTGCCAGCAGTCCCCCCGGGCCCTACGAGCAGTACTTC
TRBV27	TRBJ1-1	NA	NA	CASSLGFSNTEAFF	TGTGCCAGCAGTTTGGGGTTTTCCAACACTGAAGCTTTCTTT
TRBV2	TRBJ2-5	TRBD2	NA	CASSEEWASGVETQYF	TGTGCCAGCAGTGAAGAGTGGGCTAGCGGGGTGGAGACCCAGTACTTC
TRBV4-2	TRBJ2-7	TRBD2	NA	CASSQDVASGRASYEQYF	TGTGCCAGCAGCCAAGACGTCGCTAGCGGGAGGGCCTCCTACGAGCAGTACTTC
TRBV11-2	TRBJ2-5	NA	NA	CASSLTWVQETQYF	TGTGCCAGCAGCTTAACATGGGTGCAAGAGACCCAGTACTTC
TRBV13	TRBJ1-2	NA	few	CASSLGHKGSDGYTF	TGTGCCAGCAGCTTGGGACATAAGGGTAGTGATGGCTACACCTTC
TRBV7-2	TRBJ2-3	TRBD2	NA	CASSQSGAAGDTQYF	TGTGCCAGCAGCCAAAGCGGGGCTGCGGGAGATACGCAGTATTTT
TRBV2	TRBJ2-1	TRBD2	NA	CASKREGQLQFF	TGTGCCAGCAAGCGGGAGGGCCAACTCCAGTTCTTC
TRBV6-1	TRBJ1-6	NA	NA	CASIRDMGNSPLHF	TGTGCCAGCATCCGGGACATGGGTAATTCACCCCTCCACTTT
TRBV27	TRBJ1-5	NA	NA	CASSRLTDSNQPQHF	TGTGCCAGCAGCCGCCTGACAGATAGCAATCAGCCCCAGCATTTT
TRBV7-2	TRBJ1-6	NA	few	CASSLQTDYNSPLHF	TGTGCCAGCAGCTTACAAACAGACTATAATTCACCCCTCCACTTT
TRBV2	TRBJ1-4	NA	NA	CASRDTLGEKLFF	TGTGCCAGCAGGGACACTTTGGGGGAAAAACTGTTTTTT
TRBV28	TRBJ1-4	TRBD1	NA	CATQTGNEKLFF	TGTGCCACCCAGACAGGGAATGAAAAACTGTTTTTT
TRBV19	TRBJ2-6	TRBD1	NA	CASSSTGTLSVLTF	TGTGCCAGTAGTTCGACAGGGACCCTCAGCGTCCTGACTTTC
TRBV30	TRBJ2-3	NA	NA	CAWSTGGTDTQYF	TGTGCCTGGAGTACGGGGGGCACAGATACGCAGTATTTT
TRBV6-5	TRBJ1-3	NA	NA	CASRSGRIGNTIYF	TGTGCCAGCAGATCGGGGAGGATTGGAAACACCATATATTTT
TRBV6-6	TRBJ1-5	NA	NA	CASSYSSGANQPQHF	TGTGCCAGCAGTTACTCGTCGGGGGCCAATCAGCCCCAGCATTTT
TRBV7-9	TRBJ2-5	NA	NA	CASSLPPGGGAVQQTQYF	TGTGCCAGCAGCTTGCCTCCCGGTGGGGGGGCGGTCCAACAGACCCAGTACTTC
TRBV5-4	TRBJ1-2	TRBD1	NA	CASSPGQPNYGYTF	TGTGCCAGCAGCCCGGGACAGCCGAACTATGGCTACACCTTC
TRBV28	TRBJ2-6	NA	NA	CASTFSGRAGANVLTF	TGTGCCAGCACCTTTTCCGGGAGAGCTGGGGCCAACGTCCTGACTTTC
TRBV7-2	TRBJ2-1	TRBD2	NA	CASSLGGGAMGEQFF	TGTGCCAGCAGCTTAGGGGGAGGGGCGATGGGTGAGCAGTTCTTC
TRBV27	TRBJ1-5	NA	NA	CASSLRAAFNQPQHF	TGTGCCAGCAGTTTACGGGCAGCCTTCAATCAGCCCCAGCATTTT
TRBV6-5	TRBJ2-3	NA	NA	CASSTHPHRADTQYF	TGTGCCAGCAGCACACACCCCCACAGGGCAGATACGCAGTATTTT
TRBV11-3	TRBJ2-3	NA	NA	CASSLGASADTQYF	TGTGCCAGCAGCTTAGGGGCTAGCGCAGATACGCAGTATTTT
TRBV7-9	TRBJ1-5	TRBD1	NA	CASSSGTGAPHQPQHF	TGTGCCAGCAGCTCAGGGACAGGGGCCCCACATCAGCCCCAGCATTTT
TRBV14	TRBJ2-6	NA	NA	CASSQDRIGGANVLTF	TGTGCCAGCAGCCAAGATAGGATTGGGGGGGCCAACGTCCTGACTTTC
TRBV28	TRBJ1-1	TRBD1	NA	CASSQGPGGVNTEAFF	TGTGCCAGCAGCCAAGGGCCAGGGGGCGTGAACACTGAAGCTTTCTTT
TRBV7-3	TRBJ2-5	NA	NA	CASSWHRTQETQYF	TGTGCCAGCAGCTGGCACAGGACACAAGAGACCCAGTACTTC
TRBV7-9	TRBJ1-6	TRBD1	few	CASSLRDRALHF	TGTGCCAGCAGCTTGAGGGACAGAGCCCTCCACTTT
TRBV6-5	TRBJ2-1	NA	once	CASSYTSYNEQFF	TGTGCCAGCAGTTACACTAGTTACAATGAGCAGTTCTTC
TRBV5-6	TRBJ2-7	NA	once	CASSFGTQDYEQYF	TGTGCCAGCAGCTTCGGGACTCAAGACTACGAGCAGTACTTC
TRBV4-3	TRBJ1-3	NA	NA	CASSQDVPSSGNTIYF	TGCGCCAGCAGCCAAGATGTTCCATCCTCTGGAAACACCATATATTTT
TRBV7-3	TRBJ2-1	TRBD2	NA	CASSYRREGRNEQFF	TGTGCCAGCAGTTACCGTCGGGAGGGCCGAAATGAGCAGTTCTTC
TRBV6-5	TRBJ1-2	NA	NA	CASRPPGGVNYGYTF	TGTGCCAGCAGACCCCCGGGGGGGGTGAACTATGGCTACACCTTC
TRBV5-1	TRBJ1-3	NA	NA	CASSLFVRGSGNTIYF	TGCGCCAGCAGCTTGTTCGTCAGGGGCTCTGGAAACACCATATATTTT
TRBV7-2	TRBJ1-2	NA	NA	CASSFRDGGHYGYTF	TGTGCCAGCAGCTTCCGGGACGGGGGCCATTATGGCTACACCTTC
TRBV30	TRBJ1-2	NA	once	CAWSRTVEGYTF	TGTGCCTGGAGTCGGACAGTAGAAGGCTACACCTTC
TRBV18	TRBJ2-5	NA	NA	CASSPPGTYQETQYF	TGTGCCAGCTCACCACCCGGCACATACCAAGAGACCCAGTACTTC
TRBV19	TRBJ1-4	NA	NA	CASNFGRTNEKLFF	TGTGCCAGTAATTTCGGCAGAACTAATGAAAAACTGTTTTTT
TRBV19	TRBJ2-1	TRBD1	NA	CASRRTGTGVGNEQFF	TGTGCCAGTAGAAGAACCGGGACAGGGGTAGGCAATGAGCAGTTCTTC
TRBV10-1	TRBJ2-2	NA	NA	CASSESGNGELFF	TGCGCCAGCAGTGAGTCAGGAAACGGGGAGCTGTTTTTT